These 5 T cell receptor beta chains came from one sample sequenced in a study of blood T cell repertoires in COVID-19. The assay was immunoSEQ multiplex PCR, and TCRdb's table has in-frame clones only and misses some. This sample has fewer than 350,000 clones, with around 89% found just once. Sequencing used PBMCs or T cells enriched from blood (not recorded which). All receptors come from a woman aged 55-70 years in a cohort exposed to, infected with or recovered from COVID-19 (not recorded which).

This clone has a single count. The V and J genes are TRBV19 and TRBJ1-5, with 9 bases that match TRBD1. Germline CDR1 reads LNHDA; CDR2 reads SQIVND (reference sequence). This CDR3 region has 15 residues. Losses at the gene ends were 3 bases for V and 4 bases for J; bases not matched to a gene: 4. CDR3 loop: CASSIRTGENQPQHF. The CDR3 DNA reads TGTGCCAGTAGTATTAGGACAGGGGAAAATCAGCCCCAGCATTTT.

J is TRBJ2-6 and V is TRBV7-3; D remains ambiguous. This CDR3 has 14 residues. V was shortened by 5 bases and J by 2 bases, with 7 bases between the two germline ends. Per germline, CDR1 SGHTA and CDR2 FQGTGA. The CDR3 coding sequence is TGTGCCAGCAGCCCCTTCCCTGGGGCCAACGTCCTGACTTTC. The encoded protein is CASSPFPGANVLTF.

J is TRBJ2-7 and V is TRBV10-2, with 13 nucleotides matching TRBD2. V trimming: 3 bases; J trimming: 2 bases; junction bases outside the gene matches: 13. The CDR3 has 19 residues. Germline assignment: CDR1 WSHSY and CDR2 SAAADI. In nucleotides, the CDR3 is TGCGCCAGCAGTGACCCCTTCGGACTAGCGGGAGAATGGGCCTACGAGCAGTACTTC. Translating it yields CASSDPFGLAGEWAYEQYF.

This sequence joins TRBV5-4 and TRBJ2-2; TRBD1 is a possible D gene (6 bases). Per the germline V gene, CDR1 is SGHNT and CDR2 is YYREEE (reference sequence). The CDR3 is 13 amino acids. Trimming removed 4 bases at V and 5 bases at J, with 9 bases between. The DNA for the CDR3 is TGTGCCAGCAGCCGCAGGGGAACCGGGGAGCTGTTTTTT. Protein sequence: CASSRRGTGELFF. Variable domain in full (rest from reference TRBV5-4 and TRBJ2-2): ETGVTQSPTHLIKTRGQQVTLRCSSQSGHNTVSWYQQALGQGPQFIFQYYREEENGRGNFPPRFSGLQFPNYSSELNVNALELDDSALYLCASSRRGTGELFFGEGSRLTVL.

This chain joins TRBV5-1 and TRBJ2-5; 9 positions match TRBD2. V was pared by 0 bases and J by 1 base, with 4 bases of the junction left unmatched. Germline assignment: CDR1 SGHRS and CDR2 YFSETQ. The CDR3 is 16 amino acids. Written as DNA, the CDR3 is TGCGCCAGCAGCTTGGGGGGACTAGCAGTCCAAGAGACCCAGTACTTC. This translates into CASSLGGLAVQETQYF.